One sample yielded the 30 T cell receptor beta chains listed below, sequenced in a study of T cells in Graves' hyperthyroidism and ophthalmopathy. The TCR beta CDR3 regions underwent amplification using RNA transcripts as the source. The TCR CDR3 was amplified in a first-round RT-PCR using the HTBI primer set. In TCRdb, the multiplex PCR reads were re-called with MiXCR into one record per CDR3 protein. Among 270,000 or so distinct CDR3 sequences listed, approximately 14% were seen once. The sample consisted of blood. These receptors originate from a woman aged 50 to 60 with Graves' hyperthyroidism that later progressed to Graves' ophthalmopathy.

With respect to this clonotype: One base away lies a much larger clone, so this may be a sequencing read error. The chain joins TRBV11-2 to TRBJ1-5; no definite D call. This CDR3 spans 15 amino acids. Looked up from germline, CDR1 is SGHAT and CDR2 is FQNNGV. CDR3 sequence (DNA): TGTGTCAGCAGCTTCAGCGACGGGGTGGGGCAGCCCCAGCATTTT. Amino acids: CVSSFSDGVGQPQHF.

This clonotype was recorded many times. This chain links TRBV30 with TRBJ2-7, with D perhaps given as TRBD1 or TRBD2 (5 bases each). Trimming shortened V by 0 bases and J by 1 base, and 13 bases separated the two germline ends. Germline V lookup: CDR1 GTSNPN, CDR2 SVGIG (reference sequence). This CDR3 contains 15 residues. CDR3 nucleotide sequence: TGTGCCTGGAGTGTATTAGGGGAGCAGTCCTACGAGCAGTACTTC. Protein product: CAWSVLGEQSYEQYF.

Points on this clonotype: This may be a read error: a much more frequent sequence differs by one nucleotide. J is TRBJ2-1 and V is TRBV4-3, with D possibly being TRBD2 (5 bases). Trimming removed 0 bases at V and 2 bases at J, with 11 bases between. Germline lookup yields CDR1 LGHNA and CDR2 YSLEER. The CDR3 runs 16 residues. As DNA, the CDR3 is TGCGCCAGCAGCCAAGAGACGGGAAGCCCCTACAATGAGCAGTTCTTC. It is translated as CASSQETGSPYNEQFF.

There are many counts of this clonotype. The CDR3 here is CATSDPTGTGETQYF. The DNA for the CDR3 is TGTGCCACCAGTGATCCAACAGGGACGGGGGAGACCCAGTACTTC. The chain recombines TRBV24-1 with TRBJ2-5; possible D gene TRBD1, 6 bases. Germline CDR1 KGHDR, CDR2 SFDVKD. V lost 3 bases to trimming and J lost 5 bases, with 15 bases between them. This CDR3 spans 15 amino acids.

This clonotype was detected ten times or more. The V call is TRBV15, the J call TRBJ1-2; no firm D call. The V end was cut by 0 bases, the J end by 5 bases, with 10 bases between. The CDR3 loop spans 14 amino acids. In germline, CDR1 is LNHNV, CDR2 YYDKDF (reference sequence). The CDR3 loop reads CATSREAGGYGYTF. DNA of the CDR3: TGTGCCACCAGCAGAGAGGCAGGCGGGTATGGCTACACCTTC.

The rearrangement uses TRBV9 and TRBJ1-1; no definite D call. This CDR3 comprises 14 residues. The germline CDR1 and CDR2 sequences are SGDLS and YYNGEE. V shed 3 bases and J shed 6 bases, with 15 bases lying between them. CDR3 DNA: TGTGCCAGCAGCGAGGGATTAGAGAGATCTGAAGCTTTCTTT. Protein sequence: CASSEGLERSEAFF.

Turning to this clonotype: This may arise from a read error, as a much more abundant clone is one base away. The chain employs TRBV20-1 and TRBJ2-3; TRBD2 matches 10 bases. V lost 5 bases and J lost 0; bases outside the gene matches: 5. CDR3 length equals 15 residues. Germline CDR1 is DFQATT and CDR2 is SNEGSKA (reference sequence). Written as DNA, the CDR3 is TGCAGTGCTGGAGCGACTAGCGGGAGCACAGATACGCAGTATTTT. Amino acids: CSAGATSGSTDTQYF.

Only a few counts were recorded for this clonotype. The V and J genes are TRBV19 and TRBJ2-5, with D maybe TRBD2 (5 bases). The V and J ends lost 5 bases and 4 bases respectively, with 11 bases between them. The CDR3 is 13 amino acids. In germline, CDR1 is LNHDA, CDR2 SQIVND (reference sequence). CDR3 region: CASSPNGGETQYF. CDR3 nucleotides: TGTGCCAGTAGTCCAAACGGAGGAGAGACCCAGTACTTC. Supplemented by reference TRBV19 and TRBJ2-5, the full variable domain reads DGGITQSPKYLFRKEGQNVTLSCEQNLNHDAMYWYRQDPGQGLRLIYYSQIVNDFQKGDIAEGYSVSREKKESFPLTVTSAQKNPTAFYLCASSPNGGETQYFGPGTRLLVL.

In this sample, this clonotype turned up many times. The V and J genes are TRBV11-2 and TRBJ2-2, with D hard to call. CDR1 is SGHAT, CDR2 FQNNGV, per germline. V dropped 3 bases and J dropped 9 bases, with 11 bases sitting between them. The CDR3 totals 13 residues. DNA for the CDR3: TGTGCCAGCAGCTTCCGCGAGGCGAGGGAGCTGTTTTTT. It encodes CASSFREARELFF.

This clonotype was counted at least ten times. CDR3 amino acids: CASTRVRGYEQYF. The DNA for the CDR3 is TGTGCCAGCACCAGAGTCCGAGGCTACGAGCAGTACTTC. The chain is built from TRBV6-1 and TRBJ2-7; D is uncertain. The germline V gene has CDR1 MNHNS and CDR2 SASEGT. This CDR3 region has 13 residues. Trimming pared 7 bases from V and 3 bases from J, leaving 13 bases between.

The chain uses TRBV5-1 and TRBJ1-5, with 10 nucleotides matching TRBD1. The CDR3 sequence is 14 residues long. The germline V gene has CDR1 SGHRS and CDR2 YFSETQ. V shed 4 bases and J 7 bases; nucleotides not matched to a gene: 5. CDR3 sequence: CASSLTGGAQPQHF. The CDR3 bases are TGCGCCAGCAGCCTGACAGGGGGCGCGCAGCCCCAGCATTTT.

In its sample, this clonotype was seen many times. The chain uses TRBV28 and TRBJ1-5, with D possibly matching TRBD1 (5 bases). Trimming shortened V by 3 bases and J by 3 bases, and 18 bases separated the two germline ends. Germline loops: CDR1 MDHEN, CDR2 SYDVKM. This CDR3 spans 17 amino acids. The CDR3 loop is CASSFQRGGLFNQPQHF. For the CDR3, the DNA is TGTGCCAGCAGTTTCCAAAGGGGAGGGCTTTTCAATCAGCCCCAGCATTTT.

This clonotype was counted only a few times. CDR3 sequence reads: CASSRPGHLNYGYTF. As DNA, the CDR3 is TGTGCCAGCAGCAGACCGGGACACCTTAACTATGGCTACACCTTC. The genes are TRBV5-6 and TRBJ1-2; tentative D call: TRBD1 (6 bases). Trimming pared 4 bases from V and 1 base from J, leaving 14 bases between. The CDR3 is 15 residues long. Per germline, CDR1 SGHDT and CDR2 YYEEEE. The full variable domain, completed using reference TRBV5-6 and TRBJ1-2, is DAGVTQSPTHLIKTRGQQVTLRCSPKSGHDTVSWYQQALGQGPQFIFQYYEEEERQRGNFPDRFSGHQFPNYSSELNVNALLLGDSALYLCASSRPGHLNYGYTFGSGTRLTVV.

This clonotype was counted ten times or more. The V call is TRBV20-1, the J call TRBJ2-7; D call uncertain. The germline V gene has CDR1 DFQATT and CDR2 SNEGSKA (reference sequence). There are 13 residues in the CDR3. V lost 5 bases, J lost 0 bases, and 11 bases lay in between. The CDR3 nucleotides are TGCAGTGCTCCTAACCCCCGCTCCTACGAGCAGTACTTC. Translating gives CSAPNPRSYEQYF.

V is TRBV19 and J is TRBJ2-1, with D tentatively TRBD2 (6 bases). Germline values: CDR1 LNHDA, CDR2 SQIVND (reference sequence). The CDR3 has 14 residues. V lost 4 bases and J lost 4, with 11 bases in between. The CDR3 loop is CASSKVAEYNEQFF. CDR3 coding DNA: TGTGCCAGTAGTAAGGTAGCGGAGTACAATGAGCAGTTCTTC.

The sample holds many counts of this clonotype. The V call is TRBV28, the J call TRBJ2-1; D call uncertain. CDR1 is MDHEN and CDR2 is SYDVKM in the germline V gene. The CDR3 contains 15 residues. Between the trimmed V and J ends, which lost 3 bases and 2 bases, there was a span of 11 bases. CDR3: CASSLLGNTYNEQFF. CDR3 in DNA: TGTGCCAGCAGTTTGCTGGGTAACACCTACAATGAGCAGTTCTTC.

This chain links TRBV18 with TRBJ2-3; 9 bases are shared with TRBD1. The germline V gene encodes CDR1 KGHSH and CDR2 LQKENI. V lost 1 base, J lost 3 bases, and 2 bases stayed unmatched. The CDR3 consists of 15 residues. As DNA, the CDR3 is TGTGCCAGCTCACCACTGGACAGGGGAACAGATACGCAGTATTTT. This sequence encodes CASSPLDRGTDTQYF.

There are many counts of this clonotype. The chain is built from TRBV6-1 and TRBJ2-7, with TRBD1 identical over 7 bases. The CDR3 loop spans 15 amino acids. J gave up 5 bases and V 3 bases, and 10 bases lay outside the gene matches. Germline-derived CDR1 and CDR2 are MNHNS and SASEGT. This chain's CDR3 is CASSDPAGGWDEQYF. Here the CDR3 DNA reads TGTGCCAGCAGTGACCCTGCAGGGGGTTGGGACGAGCAGTACTTC.

This clonotype was seen many times. This chain uses TRBV28 with TRBJ1-2; D is uncertain. The CDR3 extends over 14 amino acids. Trimming removed 6 bases from V and 2 bases from J, with 13 bases in between. Per germline, CDR1 MDHEN and CDR2 SYDVKM. The CDR3 here is CASSTGGENYGYTF. As DNA, the CDR3 is TGTGCCAGCAGCACTGGCGGGGAGAACTATGGCTACACCTTC.

A single count supports this clonotype. V gene TRBV11-2 combines with J gene TRBJ2-3; 10 nucleotides line up with TRBD2. The CDR3 runs to 15 residues. Losses at the gene ends were 8 bases for V and 4 bases for J; bases not matched to a gene: 9. Germline lookup yields CDR1 SGHAT and CDR2 FQNNGV. CDR3 sequence reads: CASDLGLAGADTQYF. In nucleotides, the CDR3 is TGTGCCAGCGATCTGGGGCTAGCGGGAGCAGATACGCAGTATTTT.

This clonotype was recorded many times. The CDR3 coding sequence is TGTGCCAGCAGTCCCCAGGGGGGCTTTGAAGCTTTCTTT. It is translated as CASSPQGGFEAFF. The V and J genes are TRBV12-3 or TRBV12-4 and TRBJ1-1; 7 bases fit TRBD1. V lost 5 bases and J lost 7; bases outside the gene matches: 7. The CDR3 has 13 amino acids.

This clonotype was recorded at least ten times. The chain links TRBV7-3 to TRBJ2-3; 16 bases align to TRBD2. Trimming cost V 5 bases and J 4 bases; bases outside gene matches: 3. Germline values: CDR1 SGHTA, CDR2 FQGTGA. This CDR3 is built from 16 residues. CDR3 nucleotide sequence: TGTGCCAGCAGCCCGGGGACTAGCGGGAGGGCAGATACGCAGTATTTT. This sequence encodes CASSPGTSGRADTQYF. Drawing the rest from reference TRBV7-3 and TRBJ2-3, the complete variable domain is GAGVSQTPSNKVTEKGKYVELRCDPISGHTALYWYRQSLGQGPEFLIYFQGTGAADDSGLPNDRFFAVRPEGSVSTLKIQRTERGDSAVYLCASSPGTSGRADTQYFGPGTRLTVL.

This clonotype is a singleton in its sample. The V gene is TRBV2, the J gene TRBJ2-1; TRBD2 agrees at 12 bases. Germline loops: CDR1 SNHLY, CDR2 FYNNEI. With V trimmed by 4 bases and J by 2 bases, 3 bases remained unmatched. The length of the CDR3 is 16 residues. DNA of the CDR3: TGTGCCAGCAGTGGGACTAGCGGGATTACCTACAATGAGCAGTTCTTC. It codes for CASSGTSGITYNEQFF.

V usage is TRBV5-1 and J usage is TRBJ2-3, with 15 bases identical to TRBD2. Germline loops: CDR1 SGHRS, CDR2 YFSETQ. The CDR3 has 18 residues. The trim removed 2 bases at V and 3 bases at J, leaving 7 bases unmatched. CDR3 sequence (DNA): TGCGCCAGCAGCTTCGGACTAGCGGGAGGGCCACGGACAGATACGCAGTATTTT. Residues: CASSFGLAGGPRTDTQYF.

The gene calls are TRBV12-3 or TRBV12-4 and TRBJ2-2, with 9 bases aligning to TRBD2. CDR3 length: 13 residues. With 6 bases clipped from V and 6 bases from J, the junction kept 2 bases outside the gene matches. The CDR3 reads CASRIAGAGELFF. CDR3 DNA: TGTGCCAGCAGAATAGCGGGAGCCGGGGAGCTGTTTTTT.

In regard to this clonotype: At one of its ends the junction is not consistent with the germline gene, which may arise from a read error. This sequence joins TRBV20-1 and TRBJ2-3; 11 positions match TRBD2. Germline V gene lookup returns CDR1 DFQATT and CDR2 SNEGSKA (reference sequence). This CDR3 has 16 residues. The CDR3 nucleotides are TGCGGTGCTAGATGCATTAGCGGGAGGGATACAGATACGCAGTATTTT. Encoded protein: CGARCISGRDTDTQYF.

This clonotype was recorded a few times. The chain is built from TRBV5-1 and TRBJ1-2; D is ambiguous. Germline V CDR1 and CDR2: SGHRS, YFSETQ. This CDR3 is 13 amino acids long. V gave up 4 bases and J gave up 8 bases, with 15 bases separating them. Written as DNA, the CDR3 is TGCGCCAGCAGCGTTGTCTTCCAGGAAGGCTACACCTTC. Translated: CASSVVFQEGYTF.

This clonotype was picked up a small number of times. The chain has TRBV13 and TRBJ2-2; the match to TRBD2 covers 13 bases. Germline CDR1 PRHDT, CDR2 FYEKMQ (reference sequence). V gave up 4 bases and J gave up 4 bases; unmatched junction bases: 9. This CDR3 region has 18 residues. CDR3 nucleotides: TGTGCCAGCAGCTCTCTTGGACTAGCGGGAGAGGGCACCGGGGAGCTGTTTTTT. Protein product: CASSSLGLAGEGTGELFF.

There are many counts of this clonotype. The genes are TRBV27 and TRBJ2-7; perhaps TRBD1 as D (6 bases). Germline V gives CDR1 MNHEY, CDR2 SMNVEV (reference sequence). The germline V and J ends were trimmed by 5 bases and 4 bases, with 21 bases remaining between them. This CDR3 contains 16 residues. The CDR3 loop is CASSIRGGSQGYEQYF. CDR3 nucleotides: TGTGCCAGCAGTATCCGGGGCGGGTCCCAGGGGTACGAGCAGTACTTC.

Concerning this clonotype: This may be a read error: a much more frequent sequence differs by one nucleotide. V gene TRBV12-3 or TRBV12-4 combines with J gene TRBJ2-1; no definite D call. The CDR3 covers 14 residues. The CDR3 here is CASNLQWALGEQFF. Here the CDR3 DNA reads TGTGCCAGCAATTTACAGTGGGCCTTGGGGGAGCAGTTCTTC.